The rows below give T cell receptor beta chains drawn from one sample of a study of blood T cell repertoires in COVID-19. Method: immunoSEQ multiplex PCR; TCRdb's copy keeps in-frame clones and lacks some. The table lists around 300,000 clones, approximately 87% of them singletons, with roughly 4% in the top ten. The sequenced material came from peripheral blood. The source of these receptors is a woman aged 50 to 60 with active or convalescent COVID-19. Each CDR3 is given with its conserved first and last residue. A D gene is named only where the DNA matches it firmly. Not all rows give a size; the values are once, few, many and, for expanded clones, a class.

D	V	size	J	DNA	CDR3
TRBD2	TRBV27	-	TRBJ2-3	TGTGCCAGCAGTAGACGGCGGGAGCGAAAAGATACGCAGTATTTT	CASSRRRERKDTQYF
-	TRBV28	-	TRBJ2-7	TGTGCCAGCAGTTTAGGCCACAGGGTTTCCGAGCAGTACTTC	CASSLGHRVSEQYF
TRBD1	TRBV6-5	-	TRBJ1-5	TGTGCCAGCAGACTCGACAGGGGCAATCAGCCCCAGCATTTT	CASRLDRGNQPQHF
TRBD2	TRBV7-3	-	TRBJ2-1	TGTGCCAGCAGCTTCCTGACTAGCGGTGAGCAGTTCTTC	CASSFLTSGEQFF
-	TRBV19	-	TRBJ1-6	TGTGCCAGTAAAATGTCGGGCAGGGGTAATTCACCCCTCCACTTT	CASKMSGRGNSPLHF
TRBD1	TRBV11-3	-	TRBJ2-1	TGTGCCAGCAGCTCTCCCCTGGACAGGGATGAGCAGTTCTTC	CASSSPLDRDEQFF
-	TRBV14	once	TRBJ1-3	TGTGCCAGCAGTAAGCCGGGACTCACCTCTGGAAACACCATATATTTT	CASSKPGLTSGNTIYF
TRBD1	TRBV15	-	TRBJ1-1	TGTGCCACCAGCAGAGAGGGACTGACAGGGACGAACACTGAAGCTTTCTTT	CATSREGLTGTNTEAFF
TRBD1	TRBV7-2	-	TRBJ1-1	TGTGCCAGCAGCTTCCAGGGGGACACTGAAGCTTTCTTT	CASSFQGDTEAFF
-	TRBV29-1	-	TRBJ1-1	TGCAGCGTTGTGGTGGGCCGGGGCACTGAAGCTTTCTTT	CSVVVGRGTEAFF
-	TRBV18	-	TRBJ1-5	TGTGCCAGCTCACCTGGACAGTTCATCCAGCCCCAGCATTTT	CASSPGQFIQPQHF
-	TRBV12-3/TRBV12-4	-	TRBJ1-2	TGTGCCACTCGGGACTCCGCCTATGGCTACACCTTC	CATRDSAYGYTF
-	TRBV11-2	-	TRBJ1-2	TGTGCCAGCAGCCACGGACTCCTCTATGGCTACACCTTC	CASSHGLLYGYTF
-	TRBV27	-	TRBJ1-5	TGTGCCAGCACGGAGCGGGCAGGGATTAGTCAGCCCCAGCATTTT	CASTERAGISQPQHF
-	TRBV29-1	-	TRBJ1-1	TGCAGCGTTGCGGCGGCGGGCAACACTGAAGCTTTCTTT	CSVAAAGNTEAFF
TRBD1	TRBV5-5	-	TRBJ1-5	TGTGCCAGCAGCCCTGGACAGGTCAATCAGCCCCAGCATTTT	CASSPGQVNQPQHF
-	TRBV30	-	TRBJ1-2	TGTGCCGGAACAGCTAACTATGGCTACACCTTC	CAGTANYGYTF
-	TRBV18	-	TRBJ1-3	TGTGCCAGCTCACCACAGGGGCCAAGCTCTGGAAACACCATATATTTT	CASSPQGPSSGNTIYF
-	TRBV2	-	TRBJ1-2	TGTGCCAGCAGTGATCGGGGAAAGGCCCCCTATGGCTACACCTTC	CASSDRGKAPYGYTF
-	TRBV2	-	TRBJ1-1	TGTGCCAGCAGGGAGGACAGTGAAGCTTTCTTT	CASREDSEAFF
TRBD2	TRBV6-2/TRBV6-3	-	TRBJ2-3	TGTGCCAGCAGTCTAAGCGGGAGTAGGGATACGCAGTATTTT	CASSLSGSRDTQYF
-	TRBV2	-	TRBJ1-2	TGTGCCAGCAGTGAACAGGGCTATGGCTACACCTTC	CASSEQGYGYTF
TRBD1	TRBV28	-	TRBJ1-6	TGTGCCAGCAGGGGGGGGACAGGGGGCTCACCCCTCCACTTT	CASRGGTGGSPLHF
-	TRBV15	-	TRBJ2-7	TGTGCCACCAGCGGGCAGTTATCCTACGAGCAGTACTTC	CATSGQLSYEQYF
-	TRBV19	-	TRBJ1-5	TGTGCCAGTAGTATATCACGCGGGGTCAATCAGCCCCAGCATTTT	CASSISRGVNQPQHF
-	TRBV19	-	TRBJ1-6	TGTGCCAGTAGTATGGACGGGGGTAATTCACCCCTCCACTTT	CASSMDGGNSPLHF
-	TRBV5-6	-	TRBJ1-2	TGTGCCAGCAGCTTGAGGCAGGGTCTACTTTACTATGGCTACACCTTC	CASSLRQGLLYYGYTF
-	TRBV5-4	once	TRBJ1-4	TGTGCCAGCAGCTTGGGCGTAAAAGGGGAGGCTAATGAAAAACTGTTTTTT	CASSLGVKGEANEKLFF
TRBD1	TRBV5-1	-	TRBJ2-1	TGCGCCAGCAGCTTGGCCGGGACAGGGGTGCACAATGAGCAGTTCTTC	CASSLAGTGVHNEQFF
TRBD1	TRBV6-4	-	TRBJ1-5	TGTGCCAGCAGACGACCGACAGGGAGCAATCAGCCCCAGCATTTT	CASRRPTGSNQPQHF
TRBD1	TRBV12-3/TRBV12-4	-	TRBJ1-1	TGTGCCAGCAGCCTTGGCCCGGACAGGGTGGCTTTCTTT	CASSLGPDRVAFF
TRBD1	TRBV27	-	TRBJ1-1	TGTGCCAGCAGATTTATACAGGGGTCCACTGAAGCTTTCTTT	CASRFIQGSTEAFF
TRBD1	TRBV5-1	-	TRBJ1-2	TGCGCCAGCAGCTCGGACAGGGCGTTCTATGGCTACACCTTC	CASSSDRAFYGYTF
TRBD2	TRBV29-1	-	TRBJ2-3	TGCAGCGTTGTGGGGAGCCGGACTAGCGGGGAAAGGGATACGCAGTATTTT	CSVVGSRTSGERDTQYF
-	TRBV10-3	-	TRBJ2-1	TGTGCCATCAGTGAAAATCTTATCGGAGACTACAATGAGCAGTTCTTC	CAISENLIGDYNEQFF
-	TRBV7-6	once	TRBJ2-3	TGTGCCAGCAGCCAGAGAGGGACAGATACGCAGTATTTT	CASSQRGTDTQYF
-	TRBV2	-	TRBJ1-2	TGTGCCAGCAGATCCACAAGGGGCAGTTATAATGGCTACACCTTC	CASRSTRGSYNGYTF
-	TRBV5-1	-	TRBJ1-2	TGCGCCAGCAGCTTGCCGGGAGTCTATGGCTACACCTTC	CASSLPGVYGYTF
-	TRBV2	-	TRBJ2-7	TGTGCCAGCAGTCAATACGAGCAGTACTTC	CASSQYEQYF
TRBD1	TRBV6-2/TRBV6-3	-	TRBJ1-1	TGTGCCAGCAGTTACACCATCAGGGGGCGGAACACTGAAGCTTTCTTT	CASSYTIRGRNTEAFF
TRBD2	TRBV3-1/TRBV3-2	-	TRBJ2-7	TGTGCCACAAGTAAAAGCGGGGGCTACGAGCAGTACTTC	CATSKSGGYEQYF
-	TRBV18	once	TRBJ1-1	TGTGCCAGCTCAACGGGATCCAAAGCTTTCTTT	CASSTGSKAFF
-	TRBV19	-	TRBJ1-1	TGTGCCAGTACCGCTACAGTGGACACTGAAGCTTTCTTT	CASTATVDTEAFF
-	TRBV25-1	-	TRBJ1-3	TGTGCCAGCAGTAATACTGGAAACACCATATATTTT	CASSNTGNTIYF
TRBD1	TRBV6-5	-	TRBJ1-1	TGTGCCAGCAGCAAGACAGGGATGAACACTGAAGCTTTCTTT	CASSKTGMNTEAFF
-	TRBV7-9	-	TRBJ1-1	TGTGCCAGCCGACCCCACCGCCTTAGGACAGCCGCGGACACTGAAGCTTTCTTT	CASRPHRLRTAADTEAFF
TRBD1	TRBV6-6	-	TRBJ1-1	TGTGCCAGCAGTTTGTACAGGGGCATGAACACTGAAGCTTTCTTT	CASSLYRGMNTEAFF
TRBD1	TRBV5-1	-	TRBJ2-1	TGCGCCAGCAGCTTGGATTTGGGACAGGGCTACGAGCAGTTCTTC	CASSLDLGQGYEQFF
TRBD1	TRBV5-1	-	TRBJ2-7	TGCGCCAGCAGGTTAACGGGACAGTCCTACGAGCAGTACTTC	CASRLTGQSYEQYF
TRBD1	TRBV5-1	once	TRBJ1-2	TGCGCCAGCAGCTTGGTAGGACAGGGTTCAGACTATGGCTACACCTTC	CASSLVGQGSDYGYTF
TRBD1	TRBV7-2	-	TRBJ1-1	TGTGCCAGCAGCCGGGACAGCTTCACTGAAGCTTTCTTT	CASSRDSFTEAFF
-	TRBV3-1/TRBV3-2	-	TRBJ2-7	TGTGCCAGCAGCCAAGTTGGGCGACAGGAGCAGTACTTC	CASSQVGRQEQYF
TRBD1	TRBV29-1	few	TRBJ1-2	TGCAGCGTTGGCGGGCCAGGGGGCTATGGCTACACCTTC	CSVGGPGGYGYTF
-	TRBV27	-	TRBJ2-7	TGTGCCAGCAGTTCCAGGGGATCCTACGAGCAGTACTTC	CASSSRGSYEQYF
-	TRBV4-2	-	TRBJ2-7	TGTGCCAGCAGCCAAGCGGGAAACGGGTACGAGCAGTACTTC	CASSQAGNGYEQYF
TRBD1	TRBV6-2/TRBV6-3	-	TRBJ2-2	TGTGCCAGCAGTTACTCAGGGGGCATCGGGGAGCTGTTTTTT	CASSYSGGIGELFF
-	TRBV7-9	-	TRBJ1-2	TGTGCCAGCAGCTTACCCCTAGAACCTAGCTACACCTTC	CASSLPLEPSYTF
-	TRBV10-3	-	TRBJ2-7	TGTGCCATCAGTGAGACCGGGGCCTACGAGCAGTACTTC	CAISETGAYEQYF
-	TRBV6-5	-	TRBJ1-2	TGTGCCAGCAGACCTAACAGGGATACTAACTATGGCTACACCTTC	CASRPNRDTNYGYTF